The T cell receptor (beta chain) under discussion was sequenced for a study of T cell repertoires in cytomegalovirus infection. Findings of the study overall: HLA-C-restricted CMV clonotypes gave the most frequent clonotype in two of eight donors.

In TCRdb, the reads were re-called with MiXCR into one record per CDR3 protein. The table lists around 900,000 distinct CDR3 sequences, around 30% of them singletons, with 11% to 15% in the top ten. A word on this clonotype: The antigen remains undetermined.

Trimming stripped 0 bases from V and 6 bases from J, with 5 bases between. The germline V gene has CDR1 MGHRA and CDR2 YSYEKL. The length of the CDR3 is 12 residues. The starting material was cultured CD8+ T cells from PBMCs, obtained from culture after CMV antigen stimulation. The sequence was obtained from a human donor in good health (CMV status not recorded). Some clones in this sample may be carry-over from other donors' samples. The chain is built from TRBV4-1 and TRBJ1-1; D is unclear. Written as DNA, the CDR3 is TGCGCCAGCAGCCAAGATCTCTCTGAAGCTTTCTTT. It translates to CASSQDLSEAFF.